Below, 5 T cell receptor beta chains from the same sample are listed, as sequenced in a study of T cell responses to AZD1222 COVID-19 vaccine. Libraries were prepared by immunoSEQ multiplex PCR; TCRdb keeps only in-frame clonotypes and omits some of them. This sample has about 150,000 clones, with about 88% found just once. Sample: peripheral blood, taken on day 0 of AZD1222 vaccination. The receptor source for this set is an adult in good health.

This clone has a single count. This chain joins TRBV28 and TRBJ1-2; D unresolved. The CDR3 covers 15 residues. From germline, CDR1 is MDHEN and CDR2 SYDVKM. V lost 4 bases and J lost 4, with 16 bases in between. As DNA, the CDR3 is TGTGCCAGCAGTTCACTTACCTACGGGAGCTATGGCTACACCTTC. Encoded protein: CASSSLTYGSYGYTF.

The chain carries TRBV27 and TRBJ1-5; a weak D match, TRBD1 (5 bases). V was trimmed by 2 bases and J by 12 bases, leaving 14 bases between them. CDR3 length equals 13 residues. The V gene's germline CDR1 is MNHEY and CDR2 SMNVEV (reference sequence). CDR3 sequence (DNA): TGTGCCAGCAGTTTACGCGCGGGACGAAGCCAGCATTTT. Protein: CASSLRAGRSQHF.

J is TRBJ2-7 and V is TRBV30; D is unclear. Germline CDR1 reads GTSNPN; CDR2 reads SVGIG (reference sequence). The CDR3 spans 17 residues. Trimming shortened V by 0 bases and J by 2 bases, and 20 bases separated the two germline ends. The CDR3 nucleotides read TGTGCCTGGAGTGTACCCCCCCGGGCCTTTATAACCTACGAGCAGTACTTC. Amino acids: CAWSVPPRAFITYEQYF.

This clone was observed a handful of times. This chain uses TRBV27 with TRBJ1-5; D is unresolved. Germline CDR1 and CDR2: MNHEY and SMNVEV (reference sequence). Trimming took off 3 bases at V and 3 bases at J, with 9 bases between the two ends. This CDR3 contains 14 residues. The CDR3 region has the DNA TGTGCCAGCAGTTTCTCCAGTTTCAATCAGCCCCAGCATTTT. Amino acid sequence: CASSFSSFNQPQHF.

This chain uses TRBV7-3 with TRBJ1-4; weak D call: TRBD1 (6 bases). Germline V lookup: CDR1 SGHTA, CDR2 FQGTGA. V was shortened by 2 bases and J by 6 bases, with 13 bases between the two germline ends. This CDR3 spans 15 amino acids. Written as DNA, the CDR3 is TGTGCCAGCAGCTTATATGGGGGCAGGGATGAAAAACTGTTTTTT. Encoded protein: CASSLYGGRDEKLFF. The whole variable domain, filled in from reference TRBV7-3 and TRBJ1-4, reads GAGVSQTPSNKVTEKGKYVELRCDPISGHTALYWYRQSLGQGPEFLIYFQGTGAADDSGLPNDRFFAVRPEGSVSTLKIQRTERGDSAVYLCASSLYGGRDEKLFFGSGTQLSVL.